This T cell receptor beta chain was recorded in a study of blood T cells in healthy people across ages. This CDR3 has 15 amino acids. A second about 6 to 11 cycle PCR used barcoded and J-beta primers. TCRdb re-analysed the 5' RACE reads in MiXCR, keeping a single row per CDR3 protein. The data contain 650,000 to 1,000,000 distinct CDR3 sequences, about 34% of them singletons. This clonotype showed up just a few times. The clonotype was recovered from a man aged 18 to 30 in good health. Sequencing input: blood. V gene TRBV12-3 or TRBV12-4 combines with J gene TRBJ2-7; D might be TRBD2 (6 bases). The J call could be wrong; TRBJ2-5 is a better fit for the DNA end. CDR3 nucleotides: TGTGCCAGCAGTTTAGAAGGTGGGGGGAGCGAGACCCAGTACTTC. Its protein product is CASSLEGGGSETQYF.